The source of this T cell receptor (beta chain) is a study of shared clonotypes between healthy human individuals. Study details: The donor pool was made up of a couple of women and a few men aged 18 to 49.

Remarks on this clone: Its specificity is unknown. One base away lies a much larger clone, so this may be a sequencing read error.

Clones were read by immunoSEQ multiplex PCR, and TCRdb kept only the in-frame ones, dropping some. The sample includes about half a million clones, 81% seen only once; the top ten take approximately 11%. The CDR3 sequence is 17 residues long. Per the germline V gene, CDR1 is KGHSH and CDR2 is LQKENI. General study points: Sharing of clonotypes among donors was expected to vary with sequencing depth. Only blood samples were collected, and tissue repertoires likely differ.

The chain carries TRBV18 and TRBJ2-7, with 13 positions matching TRBD2. The specimen was PBMCs. The receptor was isolated from a woman aged 40-49 years in good health. Some clones in this sample may be carry-over from other donors' samples. The CDR3 is CAISLGTSGTISYEQYF. The CDR3, as DNA: TGTGCCATCTCATTAGGGACTAGCGGGACTATTTCCTACGAGCAGTACTTC.